This record concerns one T cell receptor beta chain sequence. Its antigen is not identified. Germline lookup yields CDR1 SGHDT and CDR2 YYEEEE. This CDR3 has 17 amino acids. Trimming took off 1 base at V and 2 bases at J, with 18 bases between the two ends. The primer mix had 60 V beta and 13 J beta primers. Repertoires were generated with immunoSEQ multiplex PCR, while TCRdb's copy carries only in-frame clones and drops some. The profile shows approximately 99,000 clones, around 80% of them singletons. Indicated time point: after dendritic cell vaccination, including at tumor progression/relapse. The data originate from a study of glioma-infiltrating T cells after dendritic cell vaccination. In the study overall: Three intradermal dendritic cell vaccine injections were given every two weeks.

The study, taken as a whole, reports: Estimated pretreatment TIL content predicted outcome after dendritic cell vaccination.

V and J are TRBV5-6 and TRBJ2-5; D not resolved. Sequences were derived from blood, sampled after dendritic cell vaccination. The TCR originated in a human donor with glioblastoma. In nucleotides, the CDR3 is TGTGCCAGCAGCTTGCTGGGCCATGTAGGCCTTCAAGAGACCCAGTACTTC. It specifies CASSLLGHVGLQETQYF.